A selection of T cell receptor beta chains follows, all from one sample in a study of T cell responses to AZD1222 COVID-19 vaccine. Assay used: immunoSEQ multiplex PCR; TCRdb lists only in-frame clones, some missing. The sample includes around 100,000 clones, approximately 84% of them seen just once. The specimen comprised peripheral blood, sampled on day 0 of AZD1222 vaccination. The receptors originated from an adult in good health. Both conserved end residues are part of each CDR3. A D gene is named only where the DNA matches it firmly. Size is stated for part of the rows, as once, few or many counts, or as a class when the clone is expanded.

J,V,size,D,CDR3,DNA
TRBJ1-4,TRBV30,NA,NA,CAWSMGREKLFF,TGTGCCTGGAGTATGGGGAGGGAAAAACTGTTTTTT
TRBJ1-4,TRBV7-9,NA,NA,CASSPLGRGGDEKLFF,TGTGCCAGCAGCCCTCTGGGTAGGGGAGGGGATGAAAAACTGTTTTTT
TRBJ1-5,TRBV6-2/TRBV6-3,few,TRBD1,CASSTGTENQPQHF,TGTGCCAGCAGTACCGGGACAGAAAATCAGCCCCAGCATTTT
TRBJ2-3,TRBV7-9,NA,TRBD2,CASSSGVLAGGTDTQYF,TGTGCCAGCAGCTCCGGGGTTCTAGCGGGAGGCACAGATACGCAGTATTTT
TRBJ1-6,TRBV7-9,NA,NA,CASSPGIGANSPLHF,TGTGCCAGCAGCCCAGGGATTGGAGCCAATTCACCCCTCCACTTT
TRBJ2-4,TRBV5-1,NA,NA,CASSWQGDNIQYF,TGCGCCAGCAGCTGGCAGGGAGACAACATTCAGTACTTC
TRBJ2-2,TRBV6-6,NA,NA,CASSRSTNTGELFF,TGTGCCAGCAGTCGCTCCACGAACACCGGGGAGCTGTTTTTT
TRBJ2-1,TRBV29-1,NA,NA,CSVEKDGALGFYNEQFF,TGCAGCGTTGAAAAGGATGGGGCCTTGGGGTTCTACAATGAGCAGTTCTTC
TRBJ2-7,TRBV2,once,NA,CASSKSYYEQYF,TGTGCCAGCTCAAAGAGCTACTACGAGCAGTACTTC
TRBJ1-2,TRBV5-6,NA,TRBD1,CASSLAGTGGMGYTF,TGTGCCAGCAGCTTGGCCGGGACAGGGGGCATGGGCTACACCTTC
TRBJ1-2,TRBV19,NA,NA,CATEGGSYGYTF,TGTGCCACCGAGGGGGGCTCCTATGGCTACACCTTC
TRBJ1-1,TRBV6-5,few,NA,CASSYSISYREAFF,TGTGCCAGCAGTTACTCGATTTCATACAGGGAAGCTTTCTTT
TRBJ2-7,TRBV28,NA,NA,CASSSPAGPATYEQYF,TGTGCCAGCAGTAGTCCCGCCGGGCCTGCGACCTACGAGCAGTACTTC
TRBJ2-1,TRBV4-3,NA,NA,CASSQVGPPIF,TGCGCCAGCAGCCAAGTGGGGCCCCCGATCTTC
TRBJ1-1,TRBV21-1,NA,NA,CASSRQGLNTEAFF,TGTGCCAGCAGCCGACAGGGACTGAACACTGAAGCTTTCTTT
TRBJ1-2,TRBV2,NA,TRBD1,CASSGSRQGAKGYTF,TGTGCCAGCAGTGGATCCCGACAGGGGGCGAAAGGCTACACCTTC
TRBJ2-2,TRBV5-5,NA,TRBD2,CASSLSSGRASGELFF,TGTGCCAGCAGCTTGTCTAGCGGGAGAGCATCCGGGGAGCTGTTTTTT
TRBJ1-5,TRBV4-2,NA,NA,CASSQPDGTSNQPQHF,TGTGCCAGCAGCCAACCCGATGGGACTAGCAATCAGCCCCAGCATTTT
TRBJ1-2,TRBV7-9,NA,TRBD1,CASSPGQLESYGYTF,TGTGCCAGCAGCCCGGGACAGCTCGAGAGCTATGGCTACACCTTC
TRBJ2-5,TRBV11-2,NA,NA,CASSLNQETQYF,TGTGCCAGCAGCTTAAACCAAGAGACCCAGTACTTC
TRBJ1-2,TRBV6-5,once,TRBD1,CASSLGTARIF,TGTGCCAGCAGTCTTGGGACAGCCCGAATTTTC
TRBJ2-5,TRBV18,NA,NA,CASSPAQETQYF,TGTGCCAGCTCACCGGCCCAAGAGACCCAGTACTTC
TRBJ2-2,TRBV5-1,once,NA,CASREGLDSTGELFF,TGCGCCAGCAGGGAGGGCCTTGACTCCACCGGGGAGCTGTTTTTT